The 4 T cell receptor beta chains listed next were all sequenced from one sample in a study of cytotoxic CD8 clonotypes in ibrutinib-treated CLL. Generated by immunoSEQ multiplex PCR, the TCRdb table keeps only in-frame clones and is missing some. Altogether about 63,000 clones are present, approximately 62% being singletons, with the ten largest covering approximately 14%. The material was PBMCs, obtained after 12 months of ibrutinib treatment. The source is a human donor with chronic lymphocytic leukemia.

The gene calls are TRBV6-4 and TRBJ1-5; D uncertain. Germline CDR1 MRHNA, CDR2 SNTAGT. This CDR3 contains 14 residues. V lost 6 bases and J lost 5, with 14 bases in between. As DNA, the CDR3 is TGTGCCAGCAGCCCCCGGGAGAGGGATCAGCCCCAGCATTTT. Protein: CASSPRERDQPQHF.

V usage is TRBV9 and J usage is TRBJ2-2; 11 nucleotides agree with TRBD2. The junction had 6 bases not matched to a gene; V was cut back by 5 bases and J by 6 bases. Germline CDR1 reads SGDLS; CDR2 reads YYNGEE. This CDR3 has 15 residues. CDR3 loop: CASRRLAGKSGELFF. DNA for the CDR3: TGTGCCAGCAGAAGACTAGCGGGGAAGTCCGGGGAGCTGTTTTTT.

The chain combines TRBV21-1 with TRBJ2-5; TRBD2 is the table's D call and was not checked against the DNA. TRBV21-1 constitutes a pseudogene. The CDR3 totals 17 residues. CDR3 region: CASSKVLTSGFQETQYF. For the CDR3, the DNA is TGTGCCAGCAGCAAAGTTCTGACTAGCGGGTTCCAAGAGACCCAGTACTTC.

The CDR3 bases are TGTGCCAGCAGCTCGGGACCGCTTAAGACCGGGGAGCTGTTTTTT. It is translated as CASSSGPLKTGELFF. V gene TRBV11-2 combines with J gene TRBJ2-2, with D perhaps TRBD1 or TRBD2 (5 bases each). This CDR3 is 15 amino acids long. Deletions cut 4 bases from V and 5 bases from J, with 14 bases between. The germline gives CDR1 SGHAT, CDR2 FQNNGV.